One sample yielded the 25 T cell receptor beta chains listed below, sequenced in a study of cytotoxic CD8 clonotypes in ibrutinib-treated CLL. Profiled with immunoSEQ multiplex PCR; TCRdb holds only in-frame clones, not every one. The table has 130,000 or so clones, 84% seen once. The specimen comprised PBMCs, sampled after 24 months of ibrutinib treatment. These receptors all stem from a human donor with chronic lymphocytic leukemia.

This clone was seen only once. The chain is built from TRBV6-1 and TRBJ2-7; D ambiguous. The CDR3 has 12 amino acids. Per germline, CDR1 MNHNS and CDR2 SASEGT. Trimming took 5 bases from V and 9 from J, leaving 14 bases between them. The chain's CDR3 is CASSSREWPQYF. Written as DNA, the CDR3 is TGTGCCAGCAGTTCCCGAGAGTGGCCGCAGTACTTC.

CDR3 bases: TGTGCCAGTAGTATCGGGGGACAGGGAGGAGTCAGCAATCAGCCCCAGCATTTT. Protein product: CASSIGGQGGVSNQPQHF. The genes are TRBV19 and TRBJ1-5, with 9 positions matching TRBD1. This CDR3 contains 18 residues. After removal of 3 bases from V and 1 base from J, the junction contained 10 bases not matched to a gene. Per germline, CDR1 LNHDA and CDR2 SQIVND (reference sequence).

The chain employs TRBV5-1 and TRBJ2-1; 9 bases are shared with TRBD1. CDR3 length: 14 amino acids. The V gene end was trimmed by 7 bases and the J gene end by 2 bases; junction bases not matched to a gene: 4. Per germline, CDR1 SGHRS and CDR2 YFSETQ. The CDR3 DNA reads as TGCGCCAGCGGATGGACAGGGGCCTACAATGAGCAGTTCTTC. It codes for CASGWTGAYNEQFF.

For the CDR3, the DNA is TGTGCCAGCAGCAAACTCTCTCCGGGACAGGGGCGCACAGATACGCAGTATTTT. This gives the protein CASSKLSPGQGRTDTQYF. The genes are TRBV21-1 and TRBJ2-3; the DNA was not compared with TRBD1, the D call given in the table. TRBV21-1 has pseudogene status. The CDR3 extends over 18 amino acids.

The rearrangement links TRBV7-3 to TRBJ1-1; D is undetermined. Germline CDR1 is SGHTA and CDR2 is FQGTGA. Trimming took 5 bases from V and 1 from J, leaving 8 bases between them. The CDR3 is made up of 13 amino acids. CDR3 coding DNA: TGTGCCAGCAGCCGGACTGCGAACACTGAAGCTTTCTTT. Translated, it gives CASSRTANTEAFF.

The rearrangement uses TRBV5-6 and TRBJ1-4; no clear D gene. Germline lookup yields CDR1 SGHDT and CDR2 YYEEEE. Between the trimmed V and J ends, which lost 4 bases and 5 bases, there was a span of 15 bases. This CDR3 region has 15 residues. For the CDR3, the DNA is TGTGCCAGCAGCCAACCAAGGAGGCAAAATGAAAAACTGTTTTTT. Its protein is CASSQPRRQNEKLFF.

The V call is TRBV5-1, the J call TRBJ2-3; D perhaps matches TRBD2 (5 bases). This CDR3 region has 14 residues. Germline V lookup: CDR1 SGHRS, CDR2 YFSETQ. V gave up 0 bases and J gave up 5 bases, with 10 bases separating them. CDR3 bases: TGCGCCAGCAGCTTGGCCACACGGGGAGATACGCAGTATTTT. Its translation: CASSLATRGDTQYF. Combining the CDR3 with reference TRBV5-1 and TRBJ2-3 gives the whole variable domain KAGVTQTPRYLIKTRGQQVTLSCSPISGHRSVSWYQQTPGQGLQFLFEYFSETQRNKGNFPGRFSGRQFSNSRSEMNVSTLELGDSALYLCASSLATRGDTQYFGPGTRLTVL.

The V gene is TRBV11-2, the J gene TRBJ1-1; D is undetermined. Germline V gene sequence: CDR1 SGHAT, CDR2 FQNNGV. CDR3 length equals 13 residues. Trimming stripped 2 bases from V and 6 bases from J, with 10 bases between. CDR3 coding DNA: TGTGCCAGCAGCTTATTGGGAACGGCTGAAGCTTTCTTT. Translation gives CASSLLGTAEAFF. Full variable domain (remainder filled in from reference TRBV11-2 and TRBJ1-1): EAGVAQSPRYKIIEKRQSVAFWCNPISGHATLYWYQQILGQGPKLLIQFQNNGVVDDSQLPKDRFSAERLKGVDSTLKIQPAKLEDSAVYLCASSLLGTAEAFFGQGTRLTVV.

This clone came up once. This chain connects TRBV13 to TRBJ2-7; the match to TRBD1 covers 11 bases. This CDR3 is 14 amino acids long. From germline, CDR1 is PRHDT and CDR2 FYEKMQ (reference sequence). V shed 4 bases and J 7 bases; nucleotides not matched to a gene: 6. The CDR3 sequence: CASSSWTGGHEQYF. The DNA of the CDR3 is TGTGCCAGCAGCTCGTGGACAGGGGGCCATGAGCAGTACTTC.

The chain links TRBV5-4 to TRBJ1-5; 7 positions agree with TRBD1. Looked up from germline, CDR1 is SGHNT and CDR2 is YYREEE (reference sequence). Germline trimming cut 2 bases from V and 4 bases from J; bases unmatched to any gene: 6. This CDR3 contains 15 residues. CDR3 region: CASSFSDRRNQPQHF. The CDR3 nucleotides read TGTGCCAGCAGCTTTTCGGACAGGCGAAATCAGCCCCAGCATTTT. Filled out from reference TRBV5-4 and TRBJ1-5, the complete variable domain reads ETGVTQSPTHLIKTRGQQVTLRCSSQSGHNTVSWYQQALGQGPQFIFQYYREEENGRGNFPPRFSGLQFPNYSSELNVNALELDDSALYLCASSFSDRRNQPQHFGDGTRLSIL.

V usage is TRBV7-9 and J usage is TRBJ2-1; D is undetermined. The V end was cut by 2 bases, the J end by 8 bases, with 10 bases between. This CDR3 spans 13 amino acids. The germline CDR1 and CDR2 sequences are SEHNR and FQNEAQ (reference sequence). CDR3 DNA: TGTGCCAGCAGCTTAACCCCAGTGGATGAGCAGTTCTTC. This encodes CASSLTPVDEQFF.

CDR3 DNA: TGCGCCAGCAGCCAACGGGGTACTGAAGCTTTCTTT. Translated: CASSQRGTEAFF. The chain employs TRBV4-1 and TRBJ1-1; D is uncertain. Germline loops: CDR1 MGHRA, CDR2 YSYEKL. Between the trimmed V and J ends, which lost 2 bases and 5 bases, there was a span of 6 bases. The CDR3 covers 12 residues.

The chain combines TRBV4-3 with TRBJ2-1, with D perhaps matching TRBD2 (6 bases). This CDR3 comprises 15 residues. V lost 5 bases, J lost 0 bases, and 11 bases lay in between. Germline assignment: CDR1 LGHNA and CDR2 YSLEER. The CDR3 loop is CASSLAASSYNEQFF. CDR3 in DNA: TGCGCCAGCAGCTTAGCGGCGAGCTCCTACAATGAGCAGTTCTTC.

This sequence joins TRBV4-1 and TRBJ2-6; D may be TRBD1 (5 bases). Germline V CDR1 and CDR2: MGHRA, YSYEKL. Trimming left V 4 bases short and J 0 bases short, with 13 bases between. The CDR3 contains 17 residues. The CDR3 sequence: CASSRITQGSGANVLTF. The DNA of the CDR3 is TGCGCCAGCAGCCGCATAACGCAGGGCTCTGGGGCCAACGTCCTGACTTTC.

The chain uses TRBV6-1 and TRBJ1-2, with a possible D match to TRBD1 (6 bases). The CDR3 sequence is 15 residues long. The V end lost 0 bases, the J end lost 5 bases, and 13 bases lay between the germline ends. Germline V lookup: CDR1 MNHNS, CDR2 SASEGT. CDR3 region: CASSEALGGAYGYTF. The CDR3, as DNA: TGTGCCAGCAGTGAAGCGTTGGGGGGCGCGTATGGCTACACCTTC.

V usage is TRBV19 and J usage is TRBJ2-1; tentatively, D is TRBD2 (5 bases). The V end was cut by 2 bases, the J end by 6 bases, with 14 bases between. Germline lookup yields CDR1 LNHDA and CDR2 SQIVND (reference sequence). This CDR3 has 15 amino acids. CDR3 loop: CASSIFQRPGNEQFF. CDR3 bases: TGTGCCAGTAGTATATTTCAGCGGCCGGGCAATGAGCAGTTCTTC.

V is TRBV2 and J is TRBJ2-5; 11 positions agree with TRBD2. CDR3 length: 14 amino acids. Looked up from germline, CDR1 is SNHLY and CDR2 is FYNNEI. Unmatched junction bases numbered 1, after V lost 3 bases and J lost 4 bases. In DNA, the CDR3 is TGTGCCAGCAGTGAGGGGACTAGCGGAGAGACCCAGTACTTC. It specifies CASSEGTSGETQYF.

The V call is TRBV19, the J call TRBJ2-7, with 7 bases lining up with TRBD1. CDR3 length: 13 residues. Per germline, CDR1 LNHDA and CDR2 SQIVND (reference sequence). V was clipped by 4 bases and J by 3 bases; unmatched bases: 3. The CDR3 nucleotides are TGTGCCAGTAGTACCCGGACAGGCTACGAGCAGTACTTC. Its protein product is CASSTRTGYEQYF. The entire variable domain, with the rest obtained from reference TRBV19 and TRBJ2-7, is as follows: DGGITQSPKYLFRKEGQNVTLSCEQNLNHDAMYWYRQDPGQGLRLIYYSQIVNDFQKGDIAEGYSVSREKKESFPLTVTSAQKNPTAFYLCASSTRTGYEQYFGPGTRLTVT.

The rearrangement joins TRBV2 to TRBJ2-5; 8 bases fit TRBD1. This CDR3 region has 14 residues. Germline CDR1 is SNHLY and CDR2 is FYNNEI. The trim removed 6 bases at V and 4 bases at J, leaving 7 bases unmatched. This chain's CDR3 is CASSSIGQGETQYF. The CDR3 bases are TGTGCCAGCAGCTCAATAGGACAGGGAGAGACCCAGTACTTC.

This chain joins TRBV15 and TRBJ1-3, with a tentative D call TRBD1 (5 bases). The germline V and J ends were trimmed by 5 bases and 3 bases, with 11 bases remaining between them. From germline, CDR1 is LNHNV and CDR2 YYDKDF (reference sequence). This CDR3 contains 14 residues. CDR3 residues: CATSFDSFGNTIYF. The CDR3 DNA is TGTGCCACCAGCTTTGACAGTTTTGGAAACACCATATATTTT.

The chain combines TRBV5-6 with TRBJ1-6; 10 nucleotides align to TRBD1. Trimming cost V 4 bases and J 4 bases; bases outside gene matches: 5. The CDR3 has 16 amino acids. Germline assignment: CDR1 SGHDT and CDR2 YYEEEE. The DNA for the CDR3 is TGTGCCAGCAGCACCCCGGGACAGGGGTATAATTCACCCCTCCACTTT. It yields the protein CASSTPGQGYNSPLHF.

This clone was seen more than once but under ten times. The rearrangement links TRBV5-5 to TRBJ1-2; D is unclear. From germline, CDR1 is SGHKS and CDR2 YYEKEE (reference sequence). With 1 base removed from V and 8 bases from J, the gap between germline ends came to 18 bases. The CDR3 is 15 residues long. The CDR3: CASSLSVQGWEGYTF. The DNA for the CDR3 is TGTGCCAGCAGCTTGTCGGTCCAAGGGTGGGAAGGCTACACCTTC. The variable domain in full, with the rest retrieved from reference TRBV5-5 and TRBJ1-2, is DAGVTQSPTHLIKTRGQQVTLRCSPISGHKSVSWYQQVLGQGPQFIFQYYEKEERGRGNFPDRFSARQFPNYSSELNVNALLLGDSALYLCASSLSVQGWEGYTFGSGTRLTVV.

Points on this clone: This same CDR3 is encoded by further DNA sequences in the sample. The chain recombines TRBV5-1 with TRBJ1-1; TRBD1 might be the D (5 bases). In germline, CDR1 is SGHRS, CDR2 YFSETQ. The V and J ends lost 0 bases and 1 base respectively, with 7 bases between them. The CDR3 spans 14 residues. The CDR3 sequence: CASSLGGGNTEAFF. Here the CDR3 DNA reads TGCGCCAGCAGCTTGGGGGGCGGGAACACTGAAGCTTTCTTT. Full variable domain (remainder filled in from reference TRBV5-1 and TRBJ1-1): KAGVTQTPRYLIKTRGQQVTLSCSPISGHRSVSWYQQTPGQGLQFLFEYFSETQRNKGNFPGRFSGRQFSNSRSEMNVSTLELGDSALYLCASSLGGGNTEAFFGQGTRLTVV.

This chain joins TRBV9 and TRBJ2-1; no clear D. The CDR3 runs 15 residues. In germline, CDR1 is SGDLS, CDR2 YYNGEE. The V and J ends lost 0 bases and 2 bases respectively, with 9 bases between them. The CDR3 bases are TGTGCCAGCAGCGTAGAGGAAACAACCTACAATGAGCAGTTCTTC. It codes for CASSVEETTYNEQFF.

The V and J genes are TRBV6-6 and TRBJ2-5; the D is unclear. This CDR3 is 14 amino acids long. Germline CDR1 reads MNHNY; CDR2 reads SVGAGI (reference sequence). The V and J ends lost 0 bases and 5 bases respectively, with 10 bases between them. The CDR3 nucleotides read TGTGCCAGCAGTTACTCGTCGGGTTACGAGACCCAGTACTTC. It encodes CASSYSSGYETQYF.